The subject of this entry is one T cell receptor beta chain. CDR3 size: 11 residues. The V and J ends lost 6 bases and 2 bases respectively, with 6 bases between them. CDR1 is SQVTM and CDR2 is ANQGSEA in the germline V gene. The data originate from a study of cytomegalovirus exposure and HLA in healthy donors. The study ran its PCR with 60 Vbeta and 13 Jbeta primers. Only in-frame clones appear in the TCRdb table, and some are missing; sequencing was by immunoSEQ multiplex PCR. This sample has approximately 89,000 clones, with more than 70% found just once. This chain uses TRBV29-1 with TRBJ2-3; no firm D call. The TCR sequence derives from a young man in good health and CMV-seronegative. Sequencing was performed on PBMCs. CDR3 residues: CSVQATDTQYF. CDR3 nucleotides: TGCAGCGTCCAGGCCACAGATACGCAGTATTTT.